This is a list of T cell receptor beta chains from one sample in a study of blood T cells in healthy people across ages. Via MiXCR, TCRdb re-called the 5' RACE reads, giving one row per CDR3 protein. The table records over 1.5 million distinct CDR3 sequences, just under 50% of them present only once. Sequencing was performed on blood. The receptors were sampled from a woman aged 40 to 50 in good health. Each CDR3 is given with its conserved first and last residue. D genes are given only for firm matches.

cdr3_aa: CASSQVVAGGHGNIQFF
cdr3_nt: TGTGCCAGCAGCCAAGTGGTAGCGGGGGGCCATGGAAACATTCAGTTCTTC
d_call: TRBD2
v_call: TRBV3-1
j_call: TRBJ2-1

cdr3_aa: CASSLAGTGRNSSPLHF
cdr3_nt: TGTGCCAGCAGCTTAGCAGGGACAGGGAGGAATTCTTCACCCCTCCACTTT
d_call: TRBD1
v_call: TRBV7-2
j_call: TRBJ1-6

cdr3_aa: CASSLFPSDGYTF
cdr3_nt: TGCGCCAGCAGCTTGTTCCCCTCCGATGGCTACACCTTC
d_call: -
v_call: TRBV5-1
j_call: TRBJ1-2

cdr3_aa: CASSQELQGIGANVLTF
cdr3_nt: TGCGCCAGCAGCCAAGAGTTACAGGGAATTGGGGCCAACGTCCTGACTTTC
d_call: -
v_call: TRBV4-3
j_call: TRBJ2-6

cdr3_aa: CASTQRAGEETQYF
cdr3_nt: TGTGCCAGCACCCAAAGAGCGGGGGAAGAGACCCAGTACTTC
d_call: TRBD2
v_call: TRBV2
j_call: TRBJ2-5

cdr3_aa: CASADNEQFF
cdr3_nt: TGTGCCAGCGCGGACAATGAGCAGTTCTTC
d_call: -
v_call: TRBV28
j_call: TRBJ2-1

cdr3_aa: CASSYYPRPQHF
cdr3_nt: TGTGCCAGCAGTTACTACCCTAGGCCCCAGCATTTT
d_call: -
v_call: TRBV6-2/TRBV6-3
j_call: TRBJ1-5

cdr3_aa: CASSLSSSGHTDTQYF
cdr3_nt: TGTGCCAGCAGCTTGTCATCCTCGGGCCACACAGATACGCAGTATTTT
d_call: -
v_call: TRBV7-9
j_call: TRBJ2-3

cdr3_aa: CAGSAREVGSYEQYF
cdr3_nt: TGTGCCGGCTCCGCCCGAGAGGTCGGTTCCTACGAGCAGTACTTC
d_call: -
v_call: TRBV27
j_call: TRBJ2-7

cdr3_aa: CATSDMTENTDTQYF
cdr3_nt: TGTGCCACCAGTGACATGACAGAGAACACAGATACGCAGTATTTT
d_call: -
v_call: TRBV24-1
j_call: TRBJ2-3

cdr3_aa: CASSFGPEAETQYF
cdr3_nt: TGTGCCAGCAGCTTTGGACCCGAGGCGGAGACCCAGTACTTC
d_call: -
v_call: TRBV7-9
j_call: TRBJ2-5

cdr3_aa: CASSVGGGQGVFSYTF
cdr3_nt: TGTGCCAGCAGCGTAGGGGGAGGACAGGGGGTTTTCAGCTACACCTTC
d_call: TRBD1
v_call: TRBV9
j_call: TRBJ1-2

cdr3_aa: CSALTPLGTDTQYF
cdr3_nt: TGCAGTGCTTTGACTCCACTGGGCACAGATACGCAGTATTTT
d_call: -
v_call: TRBV20-1
j_call: TRBJ2-3